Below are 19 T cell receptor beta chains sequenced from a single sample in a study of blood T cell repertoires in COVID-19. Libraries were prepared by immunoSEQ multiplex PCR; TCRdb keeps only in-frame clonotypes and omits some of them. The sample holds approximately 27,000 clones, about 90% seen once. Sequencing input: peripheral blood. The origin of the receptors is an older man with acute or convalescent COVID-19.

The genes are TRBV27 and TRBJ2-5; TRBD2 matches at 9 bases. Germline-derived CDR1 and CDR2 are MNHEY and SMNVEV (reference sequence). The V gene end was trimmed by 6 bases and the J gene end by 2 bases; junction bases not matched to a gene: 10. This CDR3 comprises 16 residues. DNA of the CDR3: TGTGCCAGCAGCCGAATAGCGGGAGTAGGGCAAGAGACCCAGTACTTC. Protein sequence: CASSRIAGVGQETQYF.

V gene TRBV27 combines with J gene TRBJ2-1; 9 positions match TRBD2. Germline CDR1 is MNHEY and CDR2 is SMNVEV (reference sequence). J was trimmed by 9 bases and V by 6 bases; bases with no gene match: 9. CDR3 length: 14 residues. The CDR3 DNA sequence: TGTGCCAGCAGACCGGGACTAGCCGACGGTGAGCAGTTCTTC. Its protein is CASRPGLADGEQFF.

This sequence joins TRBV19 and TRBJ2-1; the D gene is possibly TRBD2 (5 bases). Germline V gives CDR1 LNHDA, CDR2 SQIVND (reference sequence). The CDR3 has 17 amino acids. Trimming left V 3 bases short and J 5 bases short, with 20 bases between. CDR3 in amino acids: CASSIPAVSPPNNEQFF. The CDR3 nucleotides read TGTGCCAGTAGTATCCCAGCGGTATCCCCCCCCAACAATGAGCAGTTCTTC. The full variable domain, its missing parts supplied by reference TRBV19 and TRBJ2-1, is DGGITQSPKYLFRKEGQNVTLSCEQNLNHDAMYWYRQDPGQGLRLIYYSQIVNDFQKGDIAEGYSVSREKKESFPLTVTSAQKNPTAFYLCASSIPAVSPPNNEQFFGPGTRLTVL.

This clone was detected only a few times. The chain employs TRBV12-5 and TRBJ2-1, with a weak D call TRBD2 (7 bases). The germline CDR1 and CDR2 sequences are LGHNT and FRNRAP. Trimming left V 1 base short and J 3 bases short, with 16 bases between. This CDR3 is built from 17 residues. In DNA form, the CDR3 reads TGTGCTAGTGGTTTGGGCGTTAGGGGGGGCCGCTACAATGAGCAGTTCTTC. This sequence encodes CASGLGVRGGRYNEQFF. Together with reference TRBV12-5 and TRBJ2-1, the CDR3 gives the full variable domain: DARVTQTPRHKVTEMGQEVTMRCQPILGHNTVFWYRQTMMQGLELLAYFRNRAPLDDSGMPKDRFSAEMPDATLATLKIQPSEPRDSAVYFCASGLGVRGGRYNEQFFGPGTRLTVL.

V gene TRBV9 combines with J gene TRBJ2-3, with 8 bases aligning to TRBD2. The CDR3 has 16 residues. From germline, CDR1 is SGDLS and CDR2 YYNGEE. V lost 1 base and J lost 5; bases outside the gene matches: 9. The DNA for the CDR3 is TGTGCCAGCAGCGTAAGGAACGGGAGGGGCCTAGATACGCAGTATTTT. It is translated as CASSVRNGRGLDTQYF.

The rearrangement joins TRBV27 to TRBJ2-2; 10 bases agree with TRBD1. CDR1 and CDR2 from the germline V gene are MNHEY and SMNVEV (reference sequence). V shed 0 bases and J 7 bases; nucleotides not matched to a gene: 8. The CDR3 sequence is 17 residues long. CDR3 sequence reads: CASSLSKDRGSVGELFF. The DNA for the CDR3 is TGTGCCAGCAGTTTATCGAAGGACAGGGGGTCGGTCGGGGAGCTGTTTTTT.

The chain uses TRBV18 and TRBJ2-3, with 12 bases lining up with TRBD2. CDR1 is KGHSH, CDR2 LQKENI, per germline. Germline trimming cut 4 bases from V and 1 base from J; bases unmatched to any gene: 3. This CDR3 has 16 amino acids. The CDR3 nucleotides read TGTGCCAGCTCACTGGGGACTAGCGGGCGCACAGATACGCAGTATTTT. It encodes CASSLGTSGRTDTQYF.

CDR3 residues: CASSLNPRQQETQYF. CDR3 bases: TGTGCCAGCAGCTTAAACCCCCGACAGCAAGAGACCCAGTACTTC. This sequence joins TRBV7-8 and TRBJ2-5; D may be TRBD1 (5 bases). Trimming removed 2 bases at V and 2 bases at J, with 12 bases between. Germline V gene lookup returns CDR1 SGHVS and CDR2 FQNEAQ. The CDR3 loop spans 15 amino acids.

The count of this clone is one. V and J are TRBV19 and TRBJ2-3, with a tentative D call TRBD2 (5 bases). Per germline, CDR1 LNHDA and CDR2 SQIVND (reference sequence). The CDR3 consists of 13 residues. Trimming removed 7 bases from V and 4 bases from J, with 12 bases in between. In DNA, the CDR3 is TGTGCCAGTACAGGAGGTAGGGCAGATACGCAGTATTTT. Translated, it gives CASTGGRADTQYF.

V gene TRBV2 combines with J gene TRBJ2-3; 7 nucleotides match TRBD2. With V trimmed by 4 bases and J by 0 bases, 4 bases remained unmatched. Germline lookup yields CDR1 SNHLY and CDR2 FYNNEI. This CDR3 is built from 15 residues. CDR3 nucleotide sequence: TGTGCCAGCAGTGGCTCTAGCGGTAGCACAGATACGCAGTATTTT. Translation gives CASSGSSGSTDTQYF.

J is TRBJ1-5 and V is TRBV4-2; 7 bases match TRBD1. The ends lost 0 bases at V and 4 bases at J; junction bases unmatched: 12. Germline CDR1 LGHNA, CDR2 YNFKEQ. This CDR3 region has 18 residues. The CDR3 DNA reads TGTGCCAGCAGCCAAGATCTGCCCCACAGGGGTCTGAATCAGCCCCAGCATTTT. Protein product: CASSQDLPHRGLNQPQHF.

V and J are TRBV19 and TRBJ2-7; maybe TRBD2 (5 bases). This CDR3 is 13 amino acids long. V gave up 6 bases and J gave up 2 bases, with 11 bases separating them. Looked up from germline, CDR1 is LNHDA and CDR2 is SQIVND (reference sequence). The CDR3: CASRADGTYEQYF. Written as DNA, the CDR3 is TGTGCCAGTAGAGCGGACGGAACCTACGAGCAGTACTTC.

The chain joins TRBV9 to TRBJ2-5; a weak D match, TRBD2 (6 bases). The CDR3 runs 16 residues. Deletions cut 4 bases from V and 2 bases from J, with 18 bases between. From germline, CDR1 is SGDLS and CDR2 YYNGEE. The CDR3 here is CASSPRQTGVQETQYF. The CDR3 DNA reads TGTGCCAGCAGCCCCAGGCAAACGGGGGTTCAAGAGACCCAGTACTTC.

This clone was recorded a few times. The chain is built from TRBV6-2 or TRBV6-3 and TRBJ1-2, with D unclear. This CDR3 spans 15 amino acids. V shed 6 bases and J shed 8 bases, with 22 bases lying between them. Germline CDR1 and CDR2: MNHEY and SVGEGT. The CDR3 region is CASSTHSARKRGYTF. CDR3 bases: TGTGCCAGCAGCACCCATTCGGCCCGGAAGAGGGGCTACACCTTC.

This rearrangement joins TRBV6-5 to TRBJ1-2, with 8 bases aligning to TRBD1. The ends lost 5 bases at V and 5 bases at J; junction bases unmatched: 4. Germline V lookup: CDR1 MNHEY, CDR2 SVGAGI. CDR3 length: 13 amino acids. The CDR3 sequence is CASSTRTGYGYTF. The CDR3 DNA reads TGTGCCAGCAGTACCAGGACAGGGTATGGCTACACCTTC.

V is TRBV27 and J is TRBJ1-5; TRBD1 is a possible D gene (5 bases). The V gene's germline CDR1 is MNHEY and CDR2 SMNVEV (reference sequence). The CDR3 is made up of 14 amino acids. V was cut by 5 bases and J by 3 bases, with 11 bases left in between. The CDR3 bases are TGTGCCAGCAGTCCGACAGACTCCAATCAGCCCCAGCATTTT. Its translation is CASSPTDSNQPQHF.

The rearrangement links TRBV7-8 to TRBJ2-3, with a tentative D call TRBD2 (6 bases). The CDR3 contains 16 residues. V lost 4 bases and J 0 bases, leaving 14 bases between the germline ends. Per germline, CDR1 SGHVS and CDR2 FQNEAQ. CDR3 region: CASSSWPGTSTDTQYF. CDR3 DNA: TGTGCCAGCAGCTCCTGGCCCGGGACTAGCACAGATACGCAGTATTTT.

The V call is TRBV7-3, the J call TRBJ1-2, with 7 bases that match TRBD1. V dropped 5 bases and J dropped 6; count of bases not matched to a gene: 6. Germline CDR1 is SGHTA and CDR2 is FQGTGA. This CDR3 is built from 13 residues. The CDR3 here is CASSRTGADGYTF. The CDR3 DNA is TGTGCCAGCAGCCGTACAGGGGCTGATGGCTACACCTTC.

The CDR3 protein is CASSLGTGSNNEQFF. DNA of the CDR3: TGTGCCAGCAGCTTGGGGACAGGGAGTAACAATGAGCAGTTCTTC. J is TRBJ2-1 and V is TRBV5-6, with TRBD1 identical over 8 bases. The V segment lost 0 bases and the J segment 5 bases; nucleotides outside the gene matches: 4. The CDR3 consists of 15 residues. The germline V gene has CDR1 SGHDT and CDR2 YYEEEE.